Below are 8 T cell receptor beta chains sequenced from a single sample in a study of CD8+ T cells in alopecia areata. Regarding treatment: oral pan-JAK inhibitor, 5-10 mg twice daily. Extracted from the samples, RNA was reverse transcribed into cDNA to serve as the sequencing template. Using immunoSEQ multiplex PCR, the repertoire was profiled, and TCRdb retains in-frame clones only, with some absent. The sample lists 200,000 to 250,000 clones, around 57% occurring once. Sequencing was performed on CD4+ T cells sorted from blood, taken at week 4, from a patient treated with tofacitinib. These receptors were taken from a human donor with alopecia areata.

The rearrangement uses TRBV5-1 and TRBJ1-1; no firm D call. This CDR3 has 12 amino acids. Deletions cut 4 bases from V and 1 base from J, with 5 bases between. The germline CDR1 and CDR2 sequences are SGHRS and YFSETQ. For the CDR3, the DNA is TGCGCCAGCAGCAAAGAGAACACTGAAGCTTTCTTT. This encodes CASSKENTEAFF.

The chain recombines TRBV30 with TRBJ2-7; 7 bases align to TRBD2. The CDR3 extends over 11 amino acids. CDR1 is GTSNPN and CDR2 is SVGIG in the germline V gene (reference sequence). V dropped 6 bases and J dropped 6; count of bases not matched to a gene: 5. The CDR3, as DNA: TGTGCCTGTTGGGGAGGGGTCGAGCAGTACTTC. This encodes CACWGGVEQYF. Filled out from reference TRBV30 and TRBJ2-7, the complete variable domain reads SQTIHQWPATLVQPVGSPLSLECTVEGTSNPNLYWYRQAAGRGLQLLFYSVGIGQISSEVPQNLSASRPQDRQFILSSKKLLLSDSGFYLCACWGGVEQYFGPGTRLTVT.

V is TRBV5-1 and J is TRBJ2-2, with D maybe TRBD1 (6 bases). CDR3 length: 16 residues. The germline CDR1 and CDR2 sequences are SGHRS and YFSETQ. Trimming stripped 4 bases from V and 0 bases from J, with 13 bases between. The CDR3 loop reads CASSQRQDSNTGELFF. DNA for the CDR3: TGCGCCAGCAGCCAAAGACAGGATTCGAACACCGGGGAGCTGTTTTTT.

The rearrangement joins TRBV7-9 to TRBJ1-2; 12 bases align to TRBD1. J lost 3 bases, V lost 3 bases, and 2 bases had no gene match. CDR1 SEHNR and CDR2 FQNEAQ come from the germline V gene (reference sequence). There are 15 residues in the CDR3. CDR3 bases: TGTGCCAGCAGCTTCGGGACAGGGGGCGACTATGGCTACACCTTC. Translation: CASSFGTGGDYGYTF.

The chain combines TRBV29-1 with TRBJ2-7; D is possibly TRBD1 (6 bases). V was pared by 7 bases and J by 3 bases, with 16 bases between. Germline V gene sequence: CDR1 SQVTM, CDR2 ANQGSEA. The CDR3 is made up of 13 amino acids. The CDR3 coding sequence is TGCAGCGCCTTAGGCCGGGACAACTACGAGCAGTACTTC. Translating gives CSALGRDNYEQYF.

This chain uses TRBV25-1 with TRBJ2-1; the match to TRBD2 covers 11 bases. V trimming: 2 bases; J trimming: 9 bases; junction bases outside the gene matches: 6. The CDR3 has 15 residues. CDR1 MGHDK and CDR2 SYGVNS come from the germline V gene. The CDR3 is CASSESVLAGVEQFF. CDR3 nucleotide sequence: TGTGCCAGCAGTGAAAGTGTACTAGCGGGGGTTGAGCAGTTCTTC.

The chain couples TRBV27 to TRBJ2-1; 15 bases align to TRBD2. The V gene's germline CDR1 is MNHEY and CDR2 SMNVEV (reference sequence). The CDR3 is 18 residues long. Trimming removed 5 bases from V and 3 bases from J; junction bases left unmatched: 8. The DNA for the CDR3 is TGTGCCAGCAGTGCCGGGACTAGCGGGGGGAAGTTCTACAATGAGCAGTTCTTC. Protein sequence: CASSAGTSGGKFYNEQFF.

This clone came up many times. The V call is TRBV5-1, the J call TRBJ2-3; D is unresolved. The V end was cut by 0 bases, the J end by 6 bases, with 2 bases between. The CDR3 loop spans 11 amino acids. Germline V lookup: CDR1 SGHRS, CDR2 YFSETQ. CDR3 bases: TGCGCCAGCAGCTTGGCGGATACGCAGTATTTT. Protein sequence: CASSLADTQYF.